This T cell receptor (beta chain) was profiled in a study of blood T cells in healthy people across ages. On this clonotype: Its specificity is unknown.

The use of a sample-barcoded 5' primer and a J-beta primer mix characterized a second PCR of about 6 to 12 cycles. Each cDNA molecule, via a template-switch adaptor with 12 random nucleotides, was tagged. TCRdb recomputed calls from the 5' RACE reads with MiXCR, one row per CDR3 protein. The repertoire includes 1.6 million or so distinct CDR3 sequences, around 35% of them detected once, and approximately 11% sits in the top ten. This CDR3 has 16 amino acids. In germline, CDR1 is SGHRS, CDR2 YFSETQ. The V segment lost 4 bases and the J segment 6 bases; nucleotides outside the gene matches: 12. General study findings and limits: Older age coincided with a roughly linear decline in TCR beta diversity per million T cells. Using unsorted PBMCs precluded a conclusive naive versus antigen-experienced comparison. Naive CD4+ cells and diversity were both higher in long-lived donors than in aged donors.

The origin of this receptor is a woman under 40 in good health. The V and J genes are TRBV5-1 and TRBJ2-5; 10 bases fit TRBD2. Sequencing input: blood. CDR3 in amino acids: CASSPLLSGGTQTQYF. The CDR3 coding sequence is TGCGCCAGCAGCCCCCTACTTAGCGGGGGGACTCAGACCCAGTACTTC.